There are many counts of the clone carrying this T cell receptor (beta chain). The entry originates in a study of T-cell reconstitution after alpha-beta-depleted transplantation in children. Unique molecular identifiers were used to barcode this TCRbeta library. A single record per CDR3 protein comes from TCRdb applying MiXCR to the PCR reads. The sample shows approximately 210,000 distinct CDR3 sequences, roughly 14% of them seen only once. Sequenced here: PBMCs from the stem cell graft donor, sampled from the stem cell graft. The receptor was isolated from a human donor who donated a stem cell graft to a child with acute lymphoblastic leukemia.

CDR3 in DNA: TGCAGTGCTAGGGACAGGGGTAGAGACGAGCAGTACTTC. Translated: CSARDRGRDEQYF. V and J are TRBV20-1 and TRBJ2-7; 9 bases fit TRBD1. CDR1 and CDR2 from the germline V gene are DFQATT and SNEGSKA (reference sequence). Unmatched junction bases numbered 5, after V lost 3 bases and J lost 5 bases. The CDR3 covers 13 residues.